A single sample gave rise to the 32 T cell receptor beta chains below, sequenced in a study of response to subunit inactivated influenza vaccine. TCRdb re-analysed the RT-PCR reads in MiXCR, keeping a single row per CDR3 protein. Found here are more than 550,000 distinct CDR3 sequences, around 11% of them singletons; the top ten hold roughly 9.6%. These data are also associated with another study on T cells expressing NK-cell markers. This second report adds: UMIs were included in TCR beta cDNA generated by 5'RACE template switching.

This specimen consisted of PBMCs from blood, obtained on the day of vaccination. The receptors shown here come from a man aged 45-65 years who received an inactivated influenza vaccine.

A few counts support this clonotype. The chain uses TRBV6-1 and TRBJ1-3; 7 bases are shared with TRBD1. The V segment lost 5 bases and the J segment 0 bases; nucleotides outside the gene matches: 7. Germline V gives CDR1 MNHNS, CDR2 SASEGT. CDR3 size: 16 residues. The CDR3 reads CASSRQGPNSGNTIYF. The CDR3 nucleotides are TGTGCCAGCAGTAGACAGGGCCCAAACTCTGGAAACACCATATATTTT.

The table lists this clonotype with many counts. This rearrangement joins TRBV12-3 or TRBV12-4 to TRBJ2-7; no clear D gene. Trimming removed 6 bases from V and 3 bases from J, with 12 bases in between. The CDR3 extends over 13 amino acids. The CDR3 sequence is CASRSRRRYEQYF. CDR3 nucleotides: TGTGCCAGCAGATCCAGGAGACGCTACGAGCAGTACTTC.

This clonotype has at least ten counts. The rearrangement links TRBV4-2 to TRBJ1-4; TRBD1 agrees at 10 bases. Losses at the gene ends were 6 bases for V and 8 bases for J; bases not matched to a gene: 6. Germline lookup yields CDR1 LGHNA and CDR2 YNFKEQ. There are 14 residues in the CDR3. The DNA for the CDR3 is TGTGCCAGCAGACCAGGGACAGGGGTGGAAAAACTGTTTTTT. This translates into CASRPGTGVEKLFF.

The chain couples TRBV12-3 or TRBV12-4 to TRBJ2-1; TRBD2 matches 9 bases. This CDR3 has 16 amino acids. V lost 7 bases and J lost 0; bases outside the gene matches: 7. The CDR3 sequence is CASTPRSGSSYNEQFF. The CDR3 DNA sequence: TGTGCCAGCACCCCCCGTAGCGGGAGCTCCTACAATGAGCAGTTCTTC.

In its sample, this clonotype was seen many times. This rearrangement joins TRBV5-1 to TRBJ2-1; D perhaps matches TRBD1 (5 bases). This CDR3 spans 15 amino acids. CDR1 and CDR2 (germline): SGHRS, YFSETQ. V lost 1 base and J lost 2, with 10 bases in between. CDR3 in amino acids: CASSLSGFTYNEQFF. The DNA of the CDR3 is TGCGCCAGCAGCTTGTCAGGGTTTACCTACAATGAGCAGTTCTTC.

This clonotype was counted only a few times. The chain combines TRBV20-1 with TRBJ2-5; D uncertain. CDR1 DFQATT and CDR2 SNEGSKA come from the germline V gene (reference sequence). V was cut by 5 bases and J by 5 bases, with 18 bases left in between. The CDR3 runs to 14 residues. DNA of the CDR3: TGCAGTGCTGGTGGACGTCCTCAGAGCGAGACCCAGTACTTC. This sequence encodes CSAGGRPQSETQYF.

The chain joins TRBV20-1 to TRBJ2-5; D possibly uses TRBD1 or TRBD2 (5 bases each). Trimming shortened V by 3 bases and J by 0 bases, and 11 bases separated the two germline ends. The germline CDR1 and CDR2 sequences are DFQATT and SNEGSKA (reference sequence). This CDR3 has 14 residues. The CDR3 bases are TGCAGTGCTAGCTTTGGGGACCACCAAGAGACCCAGTACTTC. Amino acids: CSASFGDHQETQYF.

The chain links TRBV12-3 or TRBV12-4 to TRBJ2-5; D remains ambiguous. The CDR3 runs 15 residues. V lost 5 bases and J 4 bases, leaving 17 bases between the germline ends. In DNA form, the CDR3 reads TGTGCCAGCAGTCGGAAGGGCCCAAAGGCAGAGACCCAGTACTTC. Its translation: CASSRKGPKAETQYF.

This sequence joins TRBV10-3 and TRBJ1-6; 10 bases align to TRBD1. The CDR3 sequence is 14 residues long. V gave up 4 bases and J gave up 7 bases; unmatched junction bases: 1. In germline, CDR1 is ENHRY, CDR2 SYGVKD. CDR3 nucleotides: TGTGCCATCAGTGGGACAGGGGGAAATTCACCCCTCCACTTT. It translates to CAISGTGGNSPLHF.

This clonotype was counted at least ten times. The chain uses TRBV5-8 and TRBJ1-1; D uncertain. This CDR3 is 15 amino acids long. Germline V CDR1 and CDR2: SGHTS, YDEGEE. V gave up 0 bases and J gave up 2 bases, with 11 bases separating them. CDR3 sequence reads: CASSLDPGPNTEAFF. CDR3 DNA: TGTGCCAGCAGCTTGGATCCGGGCCCAAACACTGAAGCTTTCTTT.

The gene calls are TRBV18 and TRBJ2-1; D is undetermined. Germline CDR1 and CDR2: KGHSH and LQKENI. Trimming left V 0 bases short and J 8 bases short, with 11 bases between. CDR3 length equals 14 residues. CDR3 protein: CASSPPMGFDEQFF. Here the CDR3 DNA reads TGTGCCAGCTCACCACCGATGGGGTTCGATGAGCAGTTCTTC.

This chain connects TRBV5-1 to TRBJ2-1; D may be TRBD1 or TRBD2 (5 bases each). The CDR3 contains 15 residues. V dropped 0 bases and J dropped 2 bases, with 9 bases sitting between them. Germline CDR1 reads SGHRS; CDR2 reads YFSETQ. The CDR3 DNA follows: TGCGCCAGCAGCTTGGGAGGGGCTACCTACAATGAGCAGTTCTTC. Translating gives CASSLGGATYNEQFF. Full variable domain (remainder filled in from reference TRBV5-1 and TRBJ2-1): KAGVTQTPRYLIKTRGQQVTLSCSPISGHRSVSWYQQTPGQGLQFLFEYFSETQRNKGNFPGRFSGRQFSNSRSEMNVSTLELGDSALYLCASSLGGATYNEQFFGPGTRLTVL.

This clonotype appeared a few times. The gene calls are TRBV3-1 and TRBJ1-1; D is perhaps TRBD1 (5 bases). The V end was cut by 3 bases, the J end by 3 bases, with 8 bases between. The CDR3 extends over 13 amino acids. Germline lookup yields CDR1 LGHDT and CDR2 YNNKEL (reference sequence). CDR3: CASSQGDDTEAFF. CDR3 DNA sequence: TGTGCCAGCAGCCAGGGGGATGACACTGAAGCTTTCTTT.

A few counts support this clonotype. The rearrangement joins TRBV18 to TRBJ2-2; D not resolved. Trimming removed 2 bases at V and 0 bases at J, with 10 bases between. CDR1 KGHSH and CDR2 LQKENI come from the germline V gene. The CDR3 spans 16 residues. The CDR3, as DNA: TGTGCCAGCTCACCATTTGTAGTCGCGAACACCGGGGAGCTGTTTTTT. It yields the protein CASSPFVVANTGELFF. Together with reference TRBV18 and TRBJ2-2, the CDR3 gives the full variable domain: NAGVMQNPRHLVRRRGQEARLRCSPMKGHSHVYWYRQLPEEGLKFMVYLQKENIIDESGMPKERFSAEFPKEGPSILRIQQVVRGDSAAYFCASSPFVVANTGELFFGEGSRLTVL.

The rearrangement uses TRBV5-1 and TRBJ2-3, with D perhaps matching TRBD2 (5 bases). There are 15 residues in the CDR3. V lost 4 bases to trimming and J lost 2 bases, with 14 bases between them. Germline-derived CDR1 and CDR2 are SGHRS and YFSETQ. CDR3 bases: TGCGCCAGCAGCGTCAGAGCTAGCAACACAGATACGCAGTATTTT. Its protein is CASSVRASNTDTQYF.

The table lists this clonotype with many counts. The rearrangement links TRBV6-2 or TRBV6-3 to TRBJ2-7; 8 nucleotides align to TRBD2. The CDR3 is 15 residues long. Trimming took 8 bases from V and 5 from J; bases not matched to a gene: 14. Germline V gives CDR1 MNHEY, CDR2 SVGEGT. The CDR3 loop is CASHTRVAGSHEQYF. The CDR3 nucleotides read TGTGCCAGCCATACGAGGGTAGCGGGGTCCCACGAGCAGTACTTC.

This clonotype turned up a few times. The V and J genes are TRBV9 and TRBJ2-1, with D possibly TRBD2 on 5 matching bases. CDR3 length equals 16 residues. V lost 0 bases and J lost 0, with 10 bases in between. Germline V gene sequence: CDR1 SGDLS, CDR2 YYNGEE. CDR3 sequence: CASSVVGVASYNEQFF. The CDR3 region has the DNA TGTGCCAGCAGCGTAGTCGGGGTGGCCTCCTACAATGAGCAGTTCTTC.

This clonotype was seen more than once but under ten times. The chain joins TRBV29-1 to TRBJ2-1; 11 nucleotides align to TRBD2. After removal of 7 bases from V and 4 bases from J, the junction contained 12 bases not matched to a gene. CDR1 is SQVTM and CDR2 is ANQGSEA in the germline V gene. The CDR3 totals 16 residues. The CDR3 sequence is CSALPFTSGSYNEQFF. In nucleotides, the CDR3 is TGCAGCGCCCTACCCTTCACTAGCGGGAGTTACAATGAGCAGTTCTTC.

A few counts support this clonotype. The chain is built from TRBV6-1 and TRBJ2-7, with a possible D match to TRBD1 (6 bases). Germline V gene data show CDR1 as MNHNS and CDR2 as SASEGT. V was shortened by 2 bases and J by 2 bases, with 10 bases between the two germline ends. CDR3 size: 14 residues. DNA of the CDR3: TGTGCCAGCAGTGAATGGTACAGGGCCTACGAGCAGTACTTC. It yields the protein CASSEWYRAYEQYF.

The chain uses TRBV29-1 and TRBJ2-1, with D tentatively TRBD1 or TRBD2 (5 bases each). Trimming removed 3 bases from V and 1 base from J, with 10 bases in between. Germline V gene lookup returns CDR1 SQVTM and CDR2 ANQGSEA. The CDR3 totals 14 residues. Written as DNA, the CDR3 is TGCAGCGTTGATGTTGGGGGATCCTACAATGAGCAGTTCTTC. This codes for CSVDVGGSYNEQFF.

The rearrangement uses TRBV12-3 or TRBV12-4 and TRBJ1-5, with D possibly matching TRBD1 (5 bases). Trimming removed 5 bases at V and 0 bases at J, with 11 bases between. The CDR3 is 15 residues long. CDR3 bases: TGTGCCAGCAGTGGCCCGGGGGTTAGCAATCAGCCCCAGCATTTT. It is translated as CASSGPGVSNQPQHF.

There are a few counts of this clonotype. The rearrangement joins TRBV19 to TRBJ1-2; the D gene is possibly TRBD1 (5 bases). The CDR3 runs 15 residues. Deletions cut 3 bases from V and 4 bases from J, with 15 bases between. Germline V gene lookup returns CDR1 LNHDA and CDR2 SQIVND (reference sequence). The CDR3 DNA reads as TGTGCCAGTAGTATCCTTCTCGGGGCGAGCTATGGCTACACCTTC. This codes for CASSILLGASYGYTF.

This clonotype has more than one count but fewer than ten. V and J are TRBV15 and TRBJ1-5; D not certain. V lost 1 base, J lost 6 bases, and 4 bases lay in between. CDR3 length equals 12 residues. CDR1 LNHNV and CDR2 YYDKDF come from the germline V gene (reference sequence). CDR3 protein: CATSRVGQPQHF. CDR3 DNA: TGTGCCACCAGCAGAGTAGGTCAGCCCCAGCATTTT.

The rearrangement joins TRBV27 to TRBJ1-6, with D maybe TRBD1 (6 bases). CDR3 length: 15 amino acids. Trimming removed 5 bases at V and 7 bases at J, with 15 bases between. CDR1 and CDR2 (germline): MNHEY, SMNVEV (reference sequence). The CDR3 DNA sequence: TGTGCCAGCAGTAGGGGGTATAGGGCGAATTCACCCCTCCACTTT. Translation: CASSRGYRANSPLHF.

The chain employs TRBV12-3 or TRBV12-4 and TRBJ1-6; a weak D match, TRBD1 (5 bases). The CDR3 length is 14 residues. Between the trimmed V and J ends, which lost 5 bases and 8 bases, there was a span of 13 bases. CDR3: CASSNRDGDSPLHF. CDR3 in DNA: TGTGCCAGCAGTAACCGGGACGGAGATTCACCCCTCCACTTT.

This clonotype was observed a few times. This sequence joins TRBV12-3 or TRBV12-4 and TRBJ2-1; D is perhaps TRBD2 (7 bases). With 5 bases removed from V and 8 bases from J, the gap between germline ends came to 16 bases. This CDR3 has 14 amino acids. This CDR3 is CASSPRQGGDEQFF. The CDR3 DNA is TGTGCCAGCAGTCCTCGCCAAGGGGGGGATGAGCAGTTCTTC.

This clonotype was found many times. The chain has TRBV2 and TRBJ2-5; D perhaps matches TRBD2 (5 bases). Trimming took 8 bases from V and 5 from J, leaving 9 bases between them. CDR1 and CDR2 from the germline V gene are SNHLY and FYNNEI. The CDR3 length is 11 residues. The CDR3 DNA reads TGTGCCAGCTGGGAGTTGGAGACCCAGTACTTC. Protein sequence: CASWELETQYF. The full variable domain, with the rest looked up from reference TRBV2 and TRBJ2-5, is EPEVTQTPSHQVTQMGQEVILRCVPISNHLYFYWYRQILGQKVEFLVSFYNNEISEKSEIFDDQFSVERPDGSNFTLKIRSTKLEDSAMYFCASWELETQYFGPGTRLLVL.

The chain uses TRBV5-4 and TRBJ2-5, with 10 bases matching TRBD1. Germline CDR1 and CDR2: SGHNT and YYREEE (reference sequence). The junction had 9 bases not matched to a gene; V was cut back by 2 bases and J by 5 bases. The CDR3 totals 16 residues. The CDR3 DNA follows: TGTGCCAGCAGCTTAGATTTGCCGGGACAGGGGGAGACCCAGTACTTC. This translates into CASSLDLPGQGETQYF.

The V gene is TRBV7-9, the J gene TRBJ1-6; possible D gene TRBD1, 6 bases. This CDR3 comprises 14 residues. V lost 5 bases and J lost 6, with 11 bases in between. Germline V gene sequence: CDR1 SEHNR, CDR2 FQNEAQ (reference sequence). The CDR3 spells CASSPTGSNSPLHF. CDR3 nucleotides: TGTGCCAGCAGCCCAACAGGGAGTAATTCACCCCTCCACTTT. The variable domain in full, with the rest retrieved from reference TRBV7-9 and TRBJ1-6, is DTGVSQNPRHKITKRGQNVTFRCDPISEHNRLYWYRQTLGQGPEFLTYFQNEAQLEKSRLLSDRFSAERPKGSFSTLEIQRTEQGDSAMYLCASSPTGSNSPLHFGNGTRLTVT.

The chain combines TRBV19 with TRBJ1-1; D call uncertain. With 5 bases removed from V and 4 bases from J, the gap between germline ends came to 11 bases. CDR3 length: 13 amino acids. Germline CDR1 LNHDA, CDR2 SQIVND (reference sequence). For the CDR3, the DNA is TGTGCCAGTAGTCCCAAGGTTGGCACTGAAGCTTTCTTT. It codes for CASSPKVGTEAFF.

In its sample, this clonotype was seen a few times. The rearrangement links TRBV7-2 to TRBJ2-5; 11 bases match TRBD2. The CDR3 runs to 15 residues. Losses at the gene ends were 5 bases for V and 6 bases for J; bases not matched to a gene: 8. CDR1 is SGHTA, CDR2 FQGNSA, per germline. CDR3 residues: CASSTLGLAVQTQYF. The CDR3 DNA follows: TGTGCCAGCAGCACCTTGGGACTAGCGGTCCAGACCCAGTACTTC.

This chain uses TRBV12-3 or TRBV12-4 with TRBJ2-1; 7 nucleotides align to TRBD1. The CDR3 runs to 14 residues. The J segment lost 2 bases and the V segment lost 4 bases, leaving 2 bases of the junction unmatched. The CDR3 sequence: CASSWTGTYNEQFF. As DNA, the CDR3 is TGTGCCAGCAGTTGGACAGGAACCTACAATGAGCAGTTCTTC.